Given below is one T cell receptor beta chain in context. This sample was taken from a study of cytomegalovirus exposure and HLA in healthy donors. PCR employed 60 Vbeta and 13 Jbeta primers. Some clones are missing from TCRdb's copy, which holds only in-frame ones; the method was immunoSEQ multiplex PCR. The data contain 150,000 to 200,000 clones, about 76% of them singletons. V lost 0 bases to trimming and J lost 2 bases; unmatched junction nucleotides: 10. Germline loops: CDR1 LGHNA, CDR2 YNFKEQ. This CDR3 has 18 residues. The rearrangement links TRBV4-2 to TRBJ2-7, with 10 bases lining up with TRBD2. The sample taken for sequencing was PBMCs. The sequence derives from a female donor in good health and CMV-seronegative. In nucleotides, the CDR3 is TGTGCCAGCAGCCAAGATTTAGCGGGGGGCACCCAAGCCTACGAGCAGTACTTC. Translation gives CASSQDLAGGTQAYEQYF.